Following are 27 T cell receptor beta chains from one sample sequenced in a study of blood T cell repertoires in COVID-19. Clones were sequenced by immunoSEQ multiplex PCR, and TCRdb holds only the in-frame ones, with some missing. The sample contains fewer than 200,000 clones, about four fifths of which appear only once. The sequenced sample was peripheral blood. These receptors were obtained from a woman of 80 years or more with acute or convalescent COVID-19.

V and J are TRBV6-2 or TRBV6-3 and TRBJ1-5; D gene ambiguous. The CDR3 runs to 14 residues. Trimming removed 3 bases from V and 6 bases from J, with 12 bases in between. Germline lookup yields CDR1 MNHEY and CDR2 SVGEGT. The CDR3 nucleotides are TGTGCCAGCAGTTATCGTAGGGAGGGTCAGCCCCAGCATTTT. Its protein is CASSYRREGQPQHF.

In DNA, the CDR3 is TGTGCCAGTAGTCTGGACTTGGCCTCCTACAATGAGCAGTTCTTC. It translates to CASSLDLASYNEQFF. The J gene is TRBJ2-1, the V gene TRBV19; the D gene is possibly TRBD2 (5 bases). CDR1 LNHDA and CDR2 SQIVND come from the germline V gene (reference sequence). Between the trimmed V and J ends, which lost 5 bases and 0 bases, there was a span of 11 bases. CDR3 size: 15 residues.

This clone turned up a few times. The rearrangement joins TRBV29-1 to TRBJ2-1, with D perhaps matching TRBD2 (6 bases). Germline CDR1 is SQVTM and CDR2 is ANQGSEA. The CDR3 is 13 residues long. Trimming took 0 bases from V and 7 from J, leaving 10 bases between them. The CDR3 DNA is TGCAGCGTTGAAGATGGGAGGACAAATGAGCAGTTCTTC. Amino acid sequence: CSVEDGRTNEQFF.

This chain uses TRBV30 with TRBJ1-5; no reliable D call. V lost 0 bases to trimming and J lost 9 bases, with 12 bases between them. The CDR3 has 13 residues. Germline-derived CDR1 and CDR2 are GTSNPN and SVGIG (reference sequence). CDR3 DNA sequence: TGTGCCTGGAGTGTTACCAACCAGGCGCCCCAGCATTTT. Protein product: CAWSVTNQAPQHF.

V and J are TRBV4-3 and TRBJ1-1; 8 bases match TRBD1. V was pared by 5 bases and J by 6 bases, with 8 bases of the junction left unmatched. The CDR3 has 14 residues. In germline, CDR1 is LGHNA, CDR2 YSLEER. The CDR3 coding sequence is TGCGCCAGCAGCTACCGGACAGGGAGGGCTGAAGCTTTCTTT. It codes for CASSYRTGRAEAFF.

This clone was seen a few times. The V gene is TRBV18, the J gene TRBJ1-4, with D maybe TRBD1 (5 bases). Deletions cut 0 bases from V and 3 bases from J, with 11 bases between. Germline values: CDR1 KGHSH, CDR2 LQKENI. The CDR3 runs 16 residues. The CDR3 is CASSPPNAGSNEKLFF. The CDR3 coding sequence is TGTGCCAGCTCACCACCTAATGCAGGGTCTAATGAAAAACTGTTTTTT.

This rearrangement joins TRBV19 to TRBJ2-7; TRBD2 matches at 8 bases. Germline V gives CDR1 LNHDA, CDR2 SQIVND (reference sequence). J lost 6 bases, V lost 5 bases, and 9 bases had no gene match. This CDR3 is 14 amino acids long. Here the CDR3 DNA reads TGTGCCAGTAGTCATAGCGGGGCCGCTGTCGAGCAGTACTTC. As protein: CASSHSGAAVEQYF.

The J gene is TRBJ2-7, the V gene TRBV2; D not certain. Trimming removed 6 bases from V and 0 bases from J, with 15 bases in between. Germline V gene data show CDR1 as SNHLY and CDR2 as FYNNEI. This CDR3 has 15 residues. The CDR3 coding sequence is TGTGCCAGCAGCGTTGGTCGACAAATCTCCTACGAGCAGTACTTC. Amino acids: CASSVGRQISYEQYF. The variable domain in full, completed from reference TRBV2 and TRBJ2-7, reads EPEVTQTPSHQVTQMGQEVILRCVPISNHLYFYWYRQILGQKVEFLVSFYNNEISEKSEIFDDQFSVERPDGSNFTLKIRSTKLEDSAMYFCASSVGRQISYEQYFGPGTRLTVT.

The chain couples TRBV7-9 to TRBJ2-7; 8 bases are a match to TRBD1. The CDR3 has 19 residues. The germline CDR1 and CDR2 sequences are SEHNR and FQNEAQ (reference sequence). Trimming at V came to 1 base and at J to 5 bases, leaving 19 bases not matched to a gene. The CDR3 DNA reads TGTGCCAGCAGCTTAGGTTGGACAGGGAGTGGAAGGGTGATCGACGAGCAGTACTTC. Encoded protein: CASSLGWTGSGRVIDEQYF. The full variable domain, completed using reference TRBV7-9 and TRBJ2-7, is DTGVSQNPRHKITKRGQNVTFRCDPISEHNRLYWYRQTLGQGPEFLTYFQNEAQLEKSRLLSDRFSAERPKGSFSTLEIQRTEQGDSAMYLCASSLGWTGSGRVIDEQYFGPGTRLTVT.

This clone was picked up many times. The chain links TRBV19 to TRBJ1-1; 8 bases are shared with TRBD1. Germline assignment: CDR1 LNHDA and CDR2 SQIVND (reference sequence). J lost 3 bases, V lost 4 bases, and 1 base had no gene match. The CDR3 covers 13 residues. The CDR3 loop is CASSTDRDTEAFF. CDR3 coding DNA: TGTGCCAGTAGTACGGACAGGGACACTGAAGCTTTCTTT.

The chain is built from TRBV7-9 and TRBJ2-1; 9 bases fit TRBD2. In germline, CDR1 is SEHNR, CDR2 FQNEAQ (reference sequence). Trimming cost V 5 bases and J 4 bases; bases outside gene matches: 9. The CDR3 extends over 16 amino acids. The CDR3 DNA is TGTGCCAGCAGCCTAACTAGCGGGTGGCTTTACAATGAGCAGTTCTTC. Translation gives CASSLTSGWLYNEQFF.

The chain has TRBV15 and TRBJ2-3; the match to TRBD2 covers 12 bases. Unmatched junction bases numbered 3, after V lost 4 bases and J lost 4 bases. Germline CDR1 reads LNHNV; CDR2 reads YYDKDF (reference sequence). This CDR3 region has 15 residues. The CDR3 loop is CATSTGLAGPDTQYF. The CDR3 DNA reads TGTGCCACCAGCACCGGACTAGCGGGGCCAGATACGCAGTATTTT.

The CDR3 nucleotides are TGTGCCAGCAGGGAGGAGGGGACCCATAGAGCTTTCTTT. This codes for CASREEGTHRAFF. The J gene is TRBJ1-1, the V gene TRBV6-5; the D gene is possibly TRBD1 (5 bases). Germline V lookup: CDR1 MNHEY, CDR2 SVGAGI. V lost 6 bases and J lost 10, with 18 bases in between. The CDR3 extends over 13 amino acids.

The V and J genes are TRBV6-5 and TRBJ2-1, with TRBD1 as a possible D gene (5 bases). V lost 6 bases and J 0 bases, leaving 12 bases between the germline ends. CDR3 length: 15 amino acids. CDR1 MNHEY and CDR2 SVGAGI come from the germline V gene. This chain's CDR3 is CASRVQAYSYNEQFF. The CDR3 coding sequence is TGTGCCAGCAGGGTACAGGCCTACTCCTACAATGAGCAGTTCTTC.

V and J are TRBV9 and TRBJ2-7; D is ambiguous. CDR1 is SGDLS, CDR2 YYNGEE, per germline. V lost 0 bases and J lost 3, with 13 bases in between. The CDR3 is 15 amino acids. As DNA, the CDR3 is TGTGCCAGCAGCGTAGGAAGTCAGGCACACTACGAGCAGTACTTC. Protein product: CASSVGSQAHYEQYF.

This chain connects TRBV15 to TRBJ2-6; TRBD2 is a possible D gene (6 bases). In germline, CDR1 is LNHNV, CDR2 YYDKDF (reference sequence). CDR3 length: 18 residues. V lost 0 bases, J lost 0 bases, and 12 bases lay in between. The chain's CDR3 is CATSRDYEGLSGANVLTF. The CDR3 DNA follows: TGTGCCACCAGCAGAGATTATGAGGGACTCTCTGGGGCCAACGTCCTGACTTTC.

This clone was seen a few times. This CDR3 is CATQDSYSGNTIYF. As DNA, the CDR3 is TGTGCCACCCAGGACTCTTACTCTGGAAACACCATATATTTT. The gene calls are TRBV19 and TRBJ1-3, with no clear D. CDR3 length equals 14 residues. The germline V gene has CDR1 LNHDA and CDR2 SQIVND (reference sequence). V lost 10 bases to trimming and J lost 0 bases, with 13 bases between them. Full variable domain (missing parts from reference TRBV19 and TRBJ1-3): DGGITQSPKYLFRKEGQNVTLSCEQNLNHDAMYWYRQDPGQGLRLIYYSQIVNDFQKGDIAEGYSVSREKKESFPLTVTSAQKNPTAFYLCATQDSYSGNTIYFGEGSWLTVV.

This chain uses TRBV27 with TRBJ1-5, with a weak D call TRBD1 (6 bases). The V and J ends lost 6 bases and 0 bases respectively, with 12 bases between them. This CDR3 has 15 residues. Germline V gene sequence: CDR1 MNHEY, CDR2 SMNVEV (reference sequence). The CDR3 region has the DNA TGTGCCAGCAGGGAGGACAGATATAGCAATCAGCCCCAGCATTTT. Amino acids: CASREDRYSNQPQHF.

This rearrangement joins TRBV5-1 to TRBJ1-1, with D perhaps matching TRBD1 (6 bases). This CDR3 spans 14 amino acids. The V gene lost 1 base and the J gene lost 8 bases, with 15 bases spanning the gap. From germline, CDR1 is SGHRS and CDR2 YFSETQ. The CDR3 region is CASSLNLDGTEAFF. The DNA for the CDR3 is TGCGCCAGCAGCTTGAATTTGGACGGGACAGAAGCTTTCTTT.

The CDR3 here is CASSQGDFDSDTQYF. CDR3 in DNA: TGCGCCAGCAGCCAAGGAGACTTTGACTCAGATACGCAGTATTTT. The genes are TRBV4-1 and TRBJ2-3; D is ambiguous. V was trimmed by 1 base and J by 4 bases, leaving 12 bases between them. The CDR3 contains 15 residues. Germline loops: CDR1 MGHRA, CDR2 YSYEKL.

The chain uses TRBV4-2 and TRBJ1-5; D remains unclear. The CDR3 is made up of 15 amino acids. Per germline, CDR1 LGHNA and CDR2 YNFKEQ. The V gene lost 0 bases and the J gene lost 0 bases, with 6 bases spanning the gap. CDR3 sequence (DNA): TGTGCCAGCAGCCAAGATCGGGATAGCAATCAGCCCCAGCATTTT. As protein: CASSQDRDSNQPQHF.

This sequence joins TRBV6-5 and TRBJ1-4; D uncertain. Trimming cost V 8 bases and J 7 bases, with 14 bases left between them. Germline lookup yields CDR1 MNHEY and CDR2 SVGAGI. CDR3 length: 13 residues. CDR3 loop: CASQPAGLEKLFF. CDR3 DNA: TGTGCCAGCCAACCTGCCGGACTTGAAAAACTGTTTTTT.

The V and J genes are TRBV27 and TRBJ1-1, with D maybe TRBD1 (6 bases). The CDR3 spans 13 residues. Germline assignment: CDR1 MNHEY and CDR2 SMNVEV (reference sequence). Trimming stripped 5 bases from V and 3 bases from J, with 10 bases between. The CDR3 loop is CASSRTEYTEAFF. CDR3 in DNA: TGTGCCAGCAGTCGGACAGAATACACTGAAGCTTTCTTT.

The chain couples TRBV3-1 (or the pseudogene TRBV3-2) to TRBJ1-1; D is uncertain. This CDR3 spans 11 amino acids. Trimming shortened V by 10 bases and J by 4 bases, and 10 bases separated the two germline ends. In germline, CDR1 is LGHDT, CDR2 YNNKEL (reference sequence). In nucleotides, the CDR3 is TGTGCCATTGGCGGCGGCACTGAAGCTTTCTTT. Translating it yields CAIGGGTEAFF.

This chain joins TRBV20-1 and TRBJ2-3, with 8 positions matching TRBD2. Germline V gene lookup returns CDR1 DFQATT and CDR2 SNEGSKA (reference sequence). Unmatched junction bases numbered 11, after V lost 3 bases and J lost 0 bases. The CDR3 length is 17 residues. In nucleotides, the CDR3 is TGCAGTGCTAGTTCGGGTCGCGGGGGGCTTAGCACAGATACGCAGTATTTT. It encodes CSASSGRGGLSTDTQYF.

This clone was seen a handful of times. For the CDR3, the DNA is TGTGCCAGCAGCTTAGGTGCAGCTACAGTCAATGAGCAGTTCTTC. Protein: CASSLGAATVNEQFF. The gene calls are TRBV7-3 and TRBJ2-1; no clear D gene. Germline CDR1 and CDR2: SGHTA and FQGTGA. V lost 2 bases, J lost 6 bases, and 14 bases lay in between. CDR3 size: 15 residues.

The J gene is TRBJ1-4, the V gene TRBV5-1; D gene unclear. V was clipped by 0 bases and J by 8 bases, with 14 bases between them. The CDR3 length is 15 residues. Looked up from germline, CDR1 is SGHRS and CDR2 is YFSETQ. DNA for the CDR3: TGCGCCAGCAGCTTGGCCTCGTTGGGCAACGAAAAACTGTTTTTT. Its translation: CASSLASLGNEKLFF. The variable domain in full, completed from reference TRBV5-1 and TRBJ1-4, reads KAGVTQTPRYLIKTRGQQVTLSCSPISGHRSVSWYQQTPGQGLQFLFEYFSETQRNKGNFPGRFSGRQFSNSRSEMNVSTLELGDSALYLCASSLASLGNEKLFFGSGTQLSVL.